This TCR beta chain came from a study of regulatory T cells in long-lasting Graves disease. Points from the study as a whole: Persistent Graves' patients had lower TCR diversity than newly diagnosed ones. Public clonotype sharing was higher in persistent than newly diagnosed patients.

Deletions cut 0 bases from V and 6 bases from J, with 7 bases between. The CDR3 spans 13 residues. CDR1 and CDR2 (germline): SGDLS, YYNGEE. Time point noted: newly diagnosed GD, antithyroid drugs for less than 3 months. RNA isolated from PBMCs was used to make the TCR library. A blood draw put 8.5 to 10 milliliters of peripheral blood into EDTA tubes. TCR beta libraries were built with iRepertoire HTBI primers and Arm-PCR of CDR3 regions. MiXCR, run by TCRdb on the multiplex PCR reads, gives a single entry per CDR3 protein. The sample contains 420,000 or so distinct CDR3 sequences, about 15% of which appear only once. There are many counts of this clonotype. Its antigen is undetermined. The same data also went into a second study, on T cells in Graves' hyperthyroidism and ophthalmopathy. That work adds: HTBI primers were the set used in a first-round RT-PCR of the TCR CDR3.

The sequence was obtained from a woman under 30 with Graves disease. This chain joins TRBV9 and TRBJ1-5; D is unresolved. Material: peripheral blood mononuclear cells (PBMCs), obtained at new diagnosis, from a patient treated with antithyroid drugs. The CDR3 sequence: CASSVEGTQPQHF. The CDR3 region has the DNA TGTGCCAGCAGCGTAGAAGGTACTCAGCCCCAGCATTTT.